Below are 18 T cell receptor beta chains sequenced from a single sample in a study of cytomegalovirus exposure and HLA in healthy donors. Vbeta (60) and Jbeta (13) primers were used in the PCR. Method: immunoSEQ multiplex PCR; TCRdb's copy keeps in-frame clones and lacks some. This table holds approximately 99,000 clones, approximately 85% found once. Sequencing was carried out using PBMCs. The receptors derive from a man between 35 and 55 years old in good health and CMV-seropositive.

The J gene is TRBJ2-1, the V gene TRBV19; 8 positions agree with TRBD2. The CDR3 consists of 15 residues. CDR1 LNHDA and CDR2 SQIVND come from the germline V gene (reference sequence). The ends lost 1 base at V and 11 bases at J; junction bases unmatched: 10. The CDR3 region is CASSIGSGSSQKQFF. The CDR3 DNA reads as TGTGCCAGTAGTATAGGCAGCGGGAGTTCCCAAAAGCAGTTCTTC. The full variable domain, in which reference TRBV19 and TRBJ2-1 provide the parts outside the CDR3, is DGGITQSPKYLFRKEGQNVTLSCEQNLNHDAMYWYRQDPGQGLRLIYYSQIVNDFQKGDIAEGYSVSREKKESFPLTVTSAQKNPTAFYLCASSIGSGSSQKQFFGPGTRLTVL.

This chain joins TRBV5-1 and TRBJ1-2, with D tentatively TRBD1 (5 bases). The V end was cut by 3 bases, the J end by 3 bases, with 27 bases between. CDR1 and CDR2 (germline): SGHRS, YFSETQ. CDR3 length equals 19 residues. CDR3 bases: TGCGCCAGCAGCTCCCGCCCCAGTACGGGAGGGGCGAATGACTATGGCTACACCTTC. The encoded protein is CASSSRPSTGGANDYGYTF.

The rearrangement links TRBV7-9 to TRBJ1-6, with 9 bases aligning to TRBD1. V lost 5 bases and J lost 13; bases outside the gene matches: 15. The CDR3 loop spans 16 amino acids. Germline-derived CDR1 and CDR2 are SEHNR and FQNEAQ (reference sequence). CDR3 loop: CASSPEAGTGSLPLHF. The CDR3 region has the DNA TGTGCCAGCAGCCCGGAGGCCGGGACAGGGTCTTTGCCCCTCCACTTT.

This clone was found once. V and J are TRBV30 and TRBJ1-5, with a possible D match to TRBD1 (5 bases). Trimming pared 0 bases from V and 3 bases from J, leaving 12 bases between. CDR1 and CDR2 from the germline V gene are GTSNPN and SVGIG (reference sequence). This CDR3 contains 15 residues. The chain's CDR3 is CAWSVPNRYNQPQHF. The CDR3 DNA sequence: TGTGCCTGGAGTGTACCTAACAGGTACAATCAGCCCCAGCATTTT.

This clone turned up a few times. The chain joins TRBV7-9 to TRBJ1-2, with D unclear. The CDR3 loop spans 14 amino acids. Trimming cost V 2 bases and J 6 bases, with 13 bases left between them. Per germline, CDR1 SEHNR and CDR2 FQNEAQ (reference sequence). Here the CDR3 reads CASSLLGGKDGYTF. The CDR3 DNA is TGTGCCAGCAGCTTACTCGGAGGGAAGGATGGCTACACCTTC.

The V gene is TRBV28, the J gene TRBJ2-7; D perhaps matches TRBD1 (6 bases). The CDR3 extends over 13 amino acids. The ends were cut back, 6 bases at V and 5 bases at J, with 14 bases in the middle. Germline values: CDR1 MDHEN, CDR2 SYDVKM. CDR3 in DNA: TGTGCCAGCAGCGATACAGGGTCGAACGAGCAGTACTTC. This sequence encodes CASSDTGSNEQYF. Supplemented by reference TRBV28 and TRBJ2-7, the full variable domain reads DVKVTQSSRYLVKRTGEKVFLECVQDMDHENMFWYRQDPGLGLRLIYFSYDVKMKEKGDIPEGYSVSREKKERFSLILESASTNQTSMYLCASSDTGSNEQYFGPGTRLTVT.

This chain's CDR3 is CASSVSGTIAGNTIYF. DNA for the CDR3: TGTGCCAGCAGCGTATCGGGGACAATCGCGGGAAACACCATATATTTT. J is TRBJ1-3 and V is TRBV9; D is perhaps TRBD1 (6 bases). Trimming left V 1 base short and J 4 bases short, with 15 bases between. This CDR3 has 16 amino acids. The V gene's germline CDR1 is SGDLS and CDR2 YYNGEE.

This clone was observed once. The genes are TRBV7-2 and TRBJ1-2; TRBD1 matches 7 bases. The CDR3 totals 13 residues. With 5 bases clipped from V and 8 bases from J, the junction kept 8 bases outside the gene matches. Germline V gene data show CDR1 as SGHTA and CDR2 as FQGNSA. The CDR3 nucleotides read TGTGCCAGCAGCCCCCGGACAGGCGAGGGCTACACCTTC. This encodes CASSPRTGEGYTF.

The chain uses TRBV29-1 and TRBJ2-7; 7 bases agree with TRBD1. With V trimmed by 7 bases and J by 4 bases, 4 bases remained unmatched. The CDR3 spans 11 residues. Per germline, CDR1 SQVTM and CDR2 ANQGSEA. CDR3 residues: CSGIQGYEQYF. CDR3 sequence (DNA): TGCAGCGGCATACAGGGGTACGAGCAGTACTTC.

This rearrangement joins TRBV4-1 to TRBJ1-5; D is possibly TRBD1 (5 bases). The V end was cut by 4 bases, the J end by 5 bases, with 15 bases between. Per germline, CDR1 MGHRA and CDR2 YSYEKL. The CDR3 contains 15 residues. CDR3 in amino acids: CASSLEVDSYQPQHF. CDR3 sequence (DNA): TGCGCCAGCAGCCTAGAGGTCGACAGCTATCAGCCCCAGCATTTT.

This sequence joins TRBV10-1 and TRBJ1-5, with D possibly matching TRBD1 (5 bases). The germline V gene has CDR1 WNHNN and CDR2 SYGVQD (reference sequence). CDR3 length equals 15 residues. Trimming removed 3 bases at V and 3 bases at J, with 12 bases between. CDR3 loop: CASSEPTVFNQPQHF. The CDR3 DNA follows: TGCGCCAGCAGTGAACCGACAGTATTCAATCAGCCCCAGCATTTT.

The CDR3 spells CASSREDAGEQYF. CDR3 coding DNA: TGTGCCAGCAGCCGTGAGGACGCGGGGGAGCAGTACTTC. The gene calls are TRBV2 and TRBJ2-5; TRBD2 matches at 7 bases. CDR1 is SNHLY and CDR2 is FYNNEI in the germline V gene. V was pared by 6 bases and J by 11 bases, with 12 bases of the junction left unmatched. This CDR3 spans 13 amino acids. Full variable domain (missing parts from reference TRBV2 and TRBJ2-5): EPEVTQTPSHQVTQMGQEVILRCVPISNHLYFYWYRQILGQKVEFLVSFYNNEISEKSEIFDDQFSVERPDGSNFTLKIRSTKLEDSAMYFCASSREDAGEQYFGPGTRLLVL.

This clone has a single count. The chain joins TRBV28 to TRBJ2-5, with D unresolved. The CDR3 sequence is 12 residues long. Germline assignment: CDR1 MDHEN and CDR2 SYDVKM. V lost 3 bases to trimming and J lost 3 bases, with 5 bases between them. The CDR3 coding sequence is TGTGCCAGCAGTTTTGCAGAAGAGACCCAGTACTTC. It translates to CASSFAEETQYF.

V and J are TRBV5-6 and TRBJ1-5; D remains unclear. CDR3 length: 12 residues. The V gene lost 2 bases and the J gene lost 5 bases, with 5 bases spanning the gap. Germline CDR1 and CDR2: SGHDT and YYEEEE. The CDR3 region is CASSLRDQPQHF. In DNA form, the CDR3 reads TGTGCCAGCAGCTTACGGGATCAGCCCCAGCATTTT. The whole variable domain, remainder taken from reference TRBV5-6 and TRBJ1-5, is DAGVTQSPTHLIKTRGQQVTLRCSPKSGHDTVSWYQQALGQGPQFIFQYYEEEERQRGNFPDRFSGHQFPNYSSELNVNALLLGDSALYLCASSLRDQPQHFGDGTRLSIL.

The chain combines TRBV7-9 with TRBJ2-7; possibly TRBD1 for D (5 bases). The CDR3 spans 16 residues. V was cut by 3 bases and J by 4 bases, with 19 bases left in between. Germline V gene sequence: CDR1 SEHNR, CDR2 FQNEAQ (reference sequence). The CDR3 reads CASSFGSGHLSYEQYF. The CDR3 region has the DNA TGTGCCAGCAGCTTCGGATCCGGACACCTATCTTACGAGCAGTACTTC.

This clone was counted only a few times. The genes are TRBV28 and TRBJ2-6; D perhaps matches TRBD1 (5 bases). The CDR3 consists of 14 residues. V dropped 9 bases and J dropped 0 bases, with 9 bases sitting between them. Germline CDR1 and CDR2: MDHEN and SYDVKM. In nucleotides, the CDR3 is TGTGCCAGTTCAGGGTCCTCTGGGGCCAACGTCCTGACTTTC. Encoded protein: CASSGSSGANVLTF.

This clone came up once. The chain combines TRBV10-3 with TRBJ2-5; the match to TRBD2 covers 10 bases. This CDR3 has 15 amino acids. V lost 6 bases and J lost 11; bases outside the gene matches: 15. Germline CDR1 and CDR2: ENHRY and SYGVKD. CDR3 in DNA: TGTGCCATCAGCCCCGGGACTAGCGCCCGGGGGGAGCAGTACTTC. This translates into CAISPGTSARGEQYF.

This clone has more than one count but fewer than ten. The rearrangement links TRBV5-4 to TRBJ2-1; TRBD2 matches 7 bases. This CDR3 is built from 15 residues. V was pared by 0 bases and J by 6 bases, with 6 bases of the junction left unmatched. CDR1 SGHNT and CDR2 YYREEE come from the germline V gene (reference sequence). CDR3 nucleotides: TGTGCCAGCAGCTTGGTGGGGGAGGGGTCCAATGAGCAGTTCTTC. Amino acid sequence: CASSLVGEGSNEQFF.